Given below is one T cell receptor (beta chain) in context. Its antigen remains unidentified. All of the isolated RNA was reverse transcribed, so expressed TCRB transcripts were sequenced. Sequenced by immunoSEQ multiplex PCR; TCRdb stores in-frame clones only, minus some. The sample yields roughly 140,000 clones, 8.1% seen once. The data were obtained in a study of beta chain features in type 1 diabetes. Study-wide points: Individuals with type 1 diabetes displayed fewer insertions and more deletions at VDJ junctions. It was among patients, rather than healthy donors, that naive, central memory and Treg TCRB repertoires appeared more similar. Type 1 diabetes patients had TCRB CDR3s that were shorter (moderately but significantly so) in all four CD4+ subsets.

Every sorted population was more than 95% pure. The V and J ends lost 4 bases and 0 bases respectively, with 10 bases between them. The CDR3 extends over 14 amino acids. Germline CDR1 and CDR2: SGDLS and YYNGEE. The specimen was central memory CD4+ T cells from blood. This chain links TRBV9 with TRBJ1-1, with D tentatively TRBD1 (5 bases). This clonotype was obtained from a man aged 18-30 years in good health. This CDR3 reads CASSPRQLNTEAFF. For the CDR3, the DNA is TGTGCCAGCAGCCCCCGACAGCTGAACACTGAAGCTTTCTTT.